This T cell receptor (beta chain) originates from a study of response to subunit inactivated influenza vaccine. This clonotype was counted only a few times. Its antigen remains unidentified. General study findings and limits: There was a suggestion from the authors that each seasonal influenza vaccination recruits few new T cells.

There are 16 residues in the CDR3. The germline CDR1 and CDR2 sequences are MNHNS and SASEGT. Trimming took 5 bases from V and 0 from J, leaving 16 bases between them. TCRdb called the RT-PCR reads again in MiXCR, with one record for every CDR3 protein. This sample yields 250,000 to 350,000 distinct CDR3 sequences, of which around 22% are seen a single time; over 9% belongs to the top ten. This specimen consisted of PBMCs from blood, obtained about 20 months after vaccination. The genes are TRBV6-1 and TRBJ1-1, with D possibly matching TRBD1 (5 bases). The receptor was derived from a man between 50 and 75 years old who received an inactivated influenza vaccine. CDR3 amino acids: CASSPFGQHMNTEAFF. DNA for the CDR3: TGTGCCAGCAGTCCCTTCGGACAACACATGAACACTGAAGCTTTCTTT.